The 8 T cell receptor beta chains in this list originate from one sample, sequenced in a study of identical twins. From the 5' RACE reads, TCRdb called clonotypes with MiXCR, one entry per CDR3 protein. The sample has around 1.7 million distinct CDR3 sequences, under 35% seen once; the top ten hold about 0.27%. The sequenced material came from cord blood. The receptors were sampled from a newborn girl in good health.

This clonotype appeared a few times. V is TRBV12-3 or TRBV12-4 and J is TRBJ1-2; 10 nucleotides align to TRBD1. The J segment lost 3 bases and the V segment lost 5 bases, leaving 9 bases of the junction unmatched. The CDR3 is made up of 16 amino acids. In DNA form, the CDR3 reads TGTGCCAGCAGTAAAACCCGGGACAGGGGAGACTATGGCTACACCTTC. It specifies CASSKTRDRGDYGYTF.

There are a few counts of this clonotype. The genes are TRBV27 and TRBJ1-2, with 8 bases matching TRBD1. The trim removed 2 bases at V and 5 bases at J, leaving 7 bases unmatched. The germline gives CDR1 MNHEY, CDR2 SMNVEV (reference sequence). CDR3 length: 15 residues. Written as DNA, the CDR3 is TGTGCCAGCAGTTTAATTTCCAGGGGGCCATATGGCTACACCTTC. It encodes CASSLISRGPYGYTF.

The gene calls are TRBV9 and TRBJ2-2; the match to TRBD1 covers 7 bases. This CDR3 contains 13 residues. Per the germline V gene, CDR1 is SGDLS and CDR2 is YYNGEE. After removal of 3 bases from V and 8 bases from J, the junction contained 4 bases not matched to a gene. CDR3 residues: CASSGDSLGELFF. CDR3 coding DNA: TGTGCCAGCAGCGGGGACAGTTTGGGGGAGCTGTTTTTT. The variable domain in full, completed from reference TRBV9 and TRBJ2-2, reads DSGVTQTPKHLITATGQRVTLRCSPRSGDLSVYWYQQSLDQGLQFLIQYYNGEERAKGNILERFSAQQFPDLHSELNLSSLELGDSALYFCASSGDSLGELFFGEGSRLTVL.

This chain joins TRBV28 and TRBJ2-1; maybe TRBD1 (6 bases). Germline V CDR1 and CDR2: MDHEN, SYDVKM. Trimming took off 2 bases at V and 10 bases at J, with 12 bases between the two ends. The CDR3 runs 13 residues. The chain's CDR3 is CASSLPTRGEQFF. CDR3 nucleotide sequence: TGTGCCAGCAGTTTACCCACTAGGGGGGAGCAGTTCTTC.

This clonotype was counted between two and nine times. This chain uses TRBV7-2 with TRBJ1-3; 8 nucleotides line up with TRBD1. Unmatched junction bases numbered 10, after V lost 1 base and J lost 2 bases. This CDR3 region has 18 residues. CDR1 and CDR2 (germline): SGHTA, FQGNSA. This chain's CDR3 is CASSLGVLQGATGNTIYF. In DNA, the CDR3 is TGTGCCAGCAGCTTAGGAGTGCTCCAGGGGGCAACTGGAAACACCATATATTTT.

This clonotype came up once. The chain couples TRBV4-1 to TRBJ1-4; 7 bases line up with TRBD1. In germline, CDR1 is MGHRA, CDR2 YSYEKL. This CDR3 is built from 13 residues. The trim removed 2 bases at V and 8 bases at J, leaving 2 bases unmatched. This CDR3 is CASSQLRGEKLFF. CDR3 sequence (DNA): TGCGCCAGCAGCCAACTCAGGGGGGAAAAACTGTTTTTT.

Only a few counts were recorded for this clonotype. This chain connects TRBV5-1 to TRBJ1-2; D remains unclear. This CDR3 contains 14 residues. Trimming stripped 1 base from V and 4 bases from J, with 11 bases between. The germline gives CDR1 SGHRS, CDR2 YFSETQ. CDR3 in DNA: TGCGCCAGCAGCTTGTCTGACACTTTCTATGGCTACACCTTC. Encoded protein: CASSLSDTFYGYTF.

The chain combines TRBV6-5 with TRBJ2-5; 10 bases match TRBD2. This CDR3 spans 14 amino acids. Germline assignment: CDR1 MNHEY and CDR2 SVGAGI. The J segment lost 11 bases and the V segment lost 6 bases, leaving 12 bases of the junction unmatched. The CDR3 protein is CASRRTSGNNEQYF. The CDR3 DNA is TGTGCCAGCAGGCGGACTAGCGGTAACAATGAGCAGTACTTC.